This T cell receptor beta chain was identified during a study of CD8 T cells in ankylosing spondylitis. This clonotype has only a few counts. Its matching antigen is unknown. Findings and limits, study-wide: Blood of patients with ankylosing spondylitis appeared to be characterized by a TCR beta motif of fewer than 10 highly homologous variants. Certain motif variants had earlier appeared in reactive arthritis synovial fluid and blood.

TCRdb analysed the 5' RACE reads with MiXCR anew, one entry per CDR3 protein. The sample comprises over 400,000 distinct CDR3 sequences, 25% to 30% of which are singletons, and 0.89% rests with the top ten. Per germline, CDR1 DFQATT and CDR2 SNEGSKA (reference sequence). This CDR3 has 14 amino acids. V was pared by 0 bases and J by 5 bases, with 5 bases of the junction left unmatched. Material for sequencing was blood, either unsorted or a sorted T cell fraction (not recorded which). This rearrangement joins TRBV20-1 to TRBJ1-2; the match to TRBD1 covers 8 bases. The sequence derives from a male donor with ankylosing spondylitis. DNA for the CDR3: TGCAGTGCTAGAGACAGGGGGCGTGAATATGGCTACACCTTC. Its translation: CSARDRGREYGYTF.